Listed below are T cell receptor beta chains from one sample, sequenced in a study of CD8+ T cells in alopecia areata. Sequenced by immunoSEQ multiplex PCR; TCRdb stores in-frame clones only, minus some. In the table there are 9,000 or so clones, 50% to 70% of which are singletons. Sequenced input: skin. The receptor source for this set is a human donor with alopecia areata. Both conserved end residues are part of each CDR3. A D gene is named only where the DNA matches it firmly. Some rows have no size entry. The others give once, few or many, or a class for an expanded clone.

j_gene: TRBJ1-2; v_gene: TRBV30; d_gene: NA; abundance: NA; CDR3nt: TGTGCCTTGACCGGTTTTCAGGACTATGGCTACACCTTC; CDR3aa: CALTGFQDYGYTF
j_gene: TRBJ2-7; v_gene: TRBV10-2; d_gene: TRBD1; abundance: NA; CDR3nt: TGCGCCAGCAGTTGGGACAGGGGATCCCAAGAGCAGTACTTC; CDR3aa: CASSWDRGSQEQYF
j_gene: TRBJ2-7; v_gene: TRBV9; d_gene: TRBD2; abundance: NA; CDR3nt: TGTGCCAGCAGCGTAGAGACTAGCGGTCCCTACGAGCAGTACTTC; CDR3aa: CASSVETSGPYEQYF
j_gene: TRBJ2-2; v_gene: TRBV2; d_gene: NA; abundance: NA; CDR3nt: TGTGCCAGCAGTGAAGATCACACCGGGGAGCTGTTTTTT; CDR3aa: CASSEDHTGELFF
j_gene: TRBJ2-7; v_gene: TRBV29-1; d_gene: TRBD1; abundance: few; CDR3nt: TGCAGCGTGGGACAGATGCCTCCTACGATGCAGTACTTC; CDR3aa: CSVGQMPPTMQYF
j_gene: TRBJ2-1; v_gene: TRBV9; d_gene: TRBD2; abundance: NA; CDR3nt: TGTGCCAGCAGCGGGACTAGCGGGAGGGATAGACAGAGCTCCTACAATGAGCAGTTCTTC; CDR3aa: CASSGTSGRDRQSSYNEQFF
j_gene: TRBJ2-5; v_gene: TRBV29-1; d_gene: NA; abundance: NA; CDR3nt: TGCAGCGTTGATGGTGCTTTGGCACGAGAGACCCAGTACTTC; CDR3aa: CSVDGALARETQYF
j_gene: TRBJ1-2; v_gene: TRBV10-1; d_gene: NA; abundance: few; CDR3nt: TGCGCCAGCAGTGAGTGGCGTAACTATGGCTACACCTTC; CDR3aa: CASSEWRNYGYTF
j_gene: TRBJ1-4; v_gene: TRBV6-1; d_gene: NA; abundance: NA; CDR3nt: TGTGCCAGCTCGCTCGTGGGAATTAATGAAAAACTGTTTTTT; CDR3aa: CASSLVGINEKLFF
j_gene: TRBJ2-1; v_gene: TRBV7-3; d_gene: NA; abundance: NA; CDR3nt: TGTGCCAGCAGCTTTAGCTCCTACAATGAGCAGTTCTTC; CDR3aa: CASSFSSYNEQFF
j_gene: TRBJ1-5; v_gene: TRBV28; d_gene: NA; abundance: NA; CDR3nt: TGTGCCAGCAGTTCGAGGGCCATGGGAAAGCGGCCGAGCAATCAGCCCCAGCATTTT; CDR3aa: CASSSRAMGKRPSNQPQHF
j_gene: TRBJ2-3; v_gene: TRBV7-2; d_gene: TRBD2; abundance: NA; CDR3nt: TGTGCCAGCAGCTTAGATGGTGCGGGAGGCCCAGATACGCAGTATTTT; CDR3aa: CASSLDGAGGPDTQYF
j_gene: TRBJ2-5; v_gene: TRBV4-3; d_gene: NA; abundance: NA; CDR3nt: TGCGCCAGCAGCCCCCCAAGCGTGGGGAAAGAGACCCAGTACTTC; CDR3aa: CASSPPSVGKETQYF
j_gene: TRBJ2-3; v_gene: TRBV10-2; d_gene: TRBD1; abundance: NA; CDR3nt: TGCGCCAGCAATTCCGGGACAGAGTACACAGATACGCAGTATTTT; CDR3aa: CASNSGTEYTDTQYF
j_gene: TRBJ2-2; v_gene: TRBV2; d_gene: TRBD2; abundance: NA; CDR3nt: TGTGCCAGCATTCCCCCCAGCGGGGGGTTGAGCGGGGAGCTGTTTTTT; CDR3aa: CASIPPSGGLSGELFF
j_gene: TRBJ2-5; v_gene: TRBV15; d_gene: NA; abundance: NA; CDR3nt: TGTGCCACCAGAGTGGACCGGGCAGAGGTGACCCAGTACTTC; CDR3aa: CATRVDRAEVTQYF
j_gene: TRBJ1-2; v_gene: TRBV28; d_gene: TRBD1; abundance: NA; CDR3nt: TGTGCCAGCAGTTCAGGCGGGACAGTCTATGGCTACACCTTC; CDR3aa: CASSSGGTVYGYTF
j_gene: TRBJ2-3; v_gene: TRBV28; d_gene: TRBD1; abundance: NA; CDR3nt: TGTGCCAGCAGAACCCATCCCGGGACAGGGTTCGCAGATACGCAGTATTTT; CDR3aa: CASRTHPGTGFADTQYF
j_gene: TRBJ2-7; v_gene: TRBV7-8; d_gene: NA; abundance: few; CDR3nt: TGTGCCAGCAGCCCTACGGGGAACGAGCAGTACTTC; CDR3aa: CASSPTGNEQYF
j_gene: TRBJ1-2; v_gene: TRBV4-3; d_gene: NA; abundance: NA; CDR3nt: TGCGCCAGCAGCCAAGCGGTACATTACACTTATGGCTACACCTTC; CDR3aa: CASSQAVHYTYGYTF
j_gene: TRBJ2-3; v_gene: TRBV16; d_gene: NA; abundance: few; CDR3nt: TGTGCCAGCAGCCAATCTTCGTACACCTCTAGCACAGATACGCAGTATTTT; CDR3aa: CASSQSSYTSSTDTQYF
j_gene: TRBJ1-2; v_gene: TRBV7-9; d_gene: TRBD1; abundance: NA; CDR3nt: TGTGCCAGCAGCTCGACAGGGGACCACTATGGCTACACCTTC; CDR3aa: CASSSTGDHYGYTF
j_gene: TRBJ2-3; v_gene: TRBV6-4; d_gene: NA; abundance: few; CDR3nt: TGTGCCAGCAGCCCCTCCTTGGGAGGTCCAGATACGCAGTATTTT; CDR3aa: CASSPSLGGPDTQYF
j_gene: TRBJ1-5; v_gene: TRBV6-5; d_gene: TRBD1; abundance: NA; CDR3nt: TGTGCCAGTTCCAGTCAGGGGGCGAGCAATCAGCCCCAGCATTTT; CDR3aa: CASSSQGASNQPQHF
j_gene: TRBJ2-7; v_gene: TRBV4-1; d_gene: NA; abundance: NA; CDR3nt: TGCGCCAGCAGCCTGACAGGTTACTCCTACGAGCAGTACTTC; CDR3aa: CASSLTGYSYEQYF
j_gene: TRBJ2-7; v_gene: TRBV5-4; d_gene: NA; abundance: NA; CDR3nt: TGTGCCAGCAGCTTCCCCGGGACCCAGACCTACGAGCAGTACTTC; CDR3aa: CASSFPGTQTYEQYF
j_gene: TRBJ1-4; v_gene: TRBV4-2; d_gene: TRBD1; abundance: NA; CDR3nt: TGTGCCAGCAGCCGGGACAGAGCAACTAATGAAAAACTGTTTTTT; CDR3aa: CASSRDRATNEKLFF
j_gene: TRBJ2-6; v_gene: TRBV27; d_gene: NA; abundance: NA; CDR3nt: TGTGCCAGCAGTTTTCTCGGACAGCCAGGCTTAGGCAACGTCCTGACTTTC; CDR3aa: CASSFLGQPGLGNVLTF
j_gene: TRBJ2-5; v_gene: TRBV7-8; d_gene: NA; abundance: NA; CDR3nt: TGTGCCAGCAGCTTAGGGCCTGGGACCCAGTACTTC; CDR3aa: CASSLGPGTQYF
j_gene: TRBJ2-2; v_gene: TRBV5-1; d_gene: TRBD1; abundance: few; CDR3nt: TGCGCCAGCAGCGTCTCCGGGACAGGACACCGGGAGCTGTTTTTT; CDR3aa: CASSVSGTGHRELFF
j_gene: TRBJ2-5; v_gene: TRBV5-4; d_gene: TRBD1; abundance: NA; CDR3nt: TGTGCCAGCAGCCCTACAGGGGCCGGAGAGACCCAGTACTTC; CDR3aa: CASSPTGAGETQYF
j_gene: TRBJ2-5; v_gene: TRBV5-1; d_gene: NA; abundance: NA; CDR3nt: TGCGCCAGCAGTAGGGCGGGACTCACCCAAGAGACCCAGTACTTC; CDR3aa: CASSRAGLTQETQYF
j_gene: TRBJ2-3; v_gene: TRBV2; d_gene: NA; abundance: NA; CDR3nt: TGTGCCAGCACGGCTCCGGCCACAGATACGCAGTATTTT; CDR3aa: CASTAPATDTQYF
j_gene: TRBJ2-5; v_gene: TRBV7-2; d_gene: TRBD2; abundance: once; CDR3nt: TGTGCCAGCAGCCCAAGACTAGCGGGAGAGACCCAGTACTTC; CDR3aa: CASSPRLAGETQYF
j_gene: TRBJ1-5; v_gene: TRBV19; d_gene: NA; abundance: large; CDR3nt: TGTGCCAGTAGTTGGGGAGACAATCAGCCCCAGCATTTT; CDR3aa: CASSWGDNQPQHF
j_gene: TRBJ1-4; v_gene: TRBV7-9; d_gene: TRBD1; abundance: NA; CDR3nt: TGTGCCAGCAGCTTAACCCGGACAGGGTTTGAAAAACTGTTTTTT; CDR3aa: CASSLTRTGFEKLFF
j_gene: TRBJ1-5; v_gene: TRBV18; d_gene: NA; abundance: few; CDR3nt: TGTGCCAGCTCACCACCGGGAAGCCCACAAGGGCCCCAGCATTTT; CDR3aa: CASSPPGSPQGPQHF
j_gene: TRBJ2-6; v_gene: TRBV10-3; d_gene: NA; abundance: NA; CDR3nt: TGTGCCATCAGTGAGTCGAAAGGGTCTGGGGCCAACGTCCTGACTTTC; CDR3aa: CAISESKGSGANVLTF
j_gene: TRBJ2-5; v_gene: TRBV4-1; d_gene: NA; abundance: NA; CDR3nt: TGCGCCAGCAGCCAAGAGCCGACACCACAAGAGACCCAGTACTTC; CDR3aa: CASSQEPTPQETQYF
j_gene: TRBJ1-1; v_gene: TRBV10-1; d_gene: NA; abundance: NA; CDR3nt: TGCGCCAGCAGTGAGAAGAGGGGAGGATACGCTGAAGCTTTCTTT; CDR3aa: CASSEKRGGYAEAFF
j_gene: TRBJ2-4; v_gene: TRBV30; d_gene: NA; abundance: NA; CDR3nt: TGTGCCTGGAGGGGGGCGGGGGCCCTAGCCAAAAACATTCAGTACTTC; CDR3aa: CAWRGAGALAKNIQYF
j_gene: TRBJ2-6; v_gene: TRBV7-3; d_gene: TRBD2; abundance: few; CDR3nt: TGTGCCAGCAGCTTCGGGAGGGACGCCTTCTCTGGGGCCAACGTCCTGACTTTC; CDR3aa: CASSFGRDAFSGANVLTF
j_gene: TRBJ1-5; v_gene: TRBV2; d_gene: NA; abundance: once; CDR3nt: TGTGCCAGCGTGGGTTTGGGGAATCAGCCCCAGCATTTT; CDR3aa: CASVGLGNQPQHF
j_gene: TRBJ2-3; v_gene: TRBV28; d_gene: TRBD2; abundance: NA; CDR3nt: TGTGCCAGCAGTTTTCCTAGCGGGAGGGCCTTGGATACGCAGTATTTT; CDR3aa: CASSFPSGRALDTQYF
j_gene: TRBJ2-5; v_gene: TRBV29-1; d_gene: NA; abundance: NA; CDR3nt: TGCAGCGTCAAAGGGGGGCCTCAAGGGACCCAGTACTTC; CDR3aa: CSVKGGPQGTQYF
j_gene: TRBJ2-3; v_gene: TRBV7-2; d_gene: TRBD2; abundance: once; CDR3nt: TGTGCCAGCAGCTTAGGGACTAGCGGCACAGATACGCAGTATTTT; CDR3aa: CASSLGTSGTDTQYF
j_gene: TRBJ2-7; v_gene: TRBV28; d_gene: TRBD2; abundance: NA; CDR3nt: TGTGCCAGCAATCTAGCGGGAGGCGGGAAATACGAGCAGTACTTC; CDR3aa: CASNLAGGGKYEQYF
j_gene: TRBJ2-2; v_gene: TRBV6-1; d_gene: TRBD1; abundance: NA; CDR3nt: TGTGCCAGCAGAAGGGACAGGGGGCAAACCGGGGAGCTGTTTTTT; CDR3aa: CASRRDRGQTGELFF
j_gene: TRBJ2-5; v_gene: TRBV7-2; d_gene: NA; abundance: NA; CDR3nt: TGTGCCAGCAGCCTAGGGGGTGGGGGGAGAGAGACCCAGTACTTC; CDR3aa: CASSLGGGGRETQYF
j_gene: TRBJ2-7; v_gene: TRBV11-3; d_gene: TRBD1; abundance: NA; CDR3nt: TGTGCCAGCAGCTTTAGAAGGGACAGGGTCTACGAGCAGTACTTC; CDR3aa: CASSFRRDRVYEQYF
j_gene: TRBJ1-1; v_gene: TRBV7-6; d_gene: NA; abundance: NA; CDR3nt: TGTGCCAGCAGCTTAGCGGTGACAGCTGAAGCTTTCTTT; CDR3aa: CASSLAVTAEAFF